This record covers a single T cell receptor (beta chain). Its target is unknown. The V end lost 2 bases, the J end lost 8 bases, and 13 bases lay between the germline ends. The V gene's germline CDR1 is LGHNA and CDR2 YSLEER. There are 14 residues in the CDR3. The sample is drawn from a study of cytomegalovirus exposure and HLA in healthy donors. Looking at the study overall: A prior study identified just under 120 million unique TCR beta sequences from roughly 170 million T cells.

60 Vbeta and 13 Jbeta primers were used in PCR. Profiling relied on immunoSEQ multiplex PCR, and the TCRdb table lists in-frame clones only, not all of them. The profile shows tens of thousands of clones, about 70% of them singletons. Findings of the study overall: In a later analysis, TCR beta V- and J-gene trimming was associated with a missense DCLRE1C variant. Fewer than 200 TCR beta chains were listed as cytomegalovirus-associated.

This sequence joins TRBV4-3 and TRBJ1-5; D remains ambiguous. The sample comprised PBMCs. This sequence was found in a man between 60 and 70 years old in good health and CMV-seronegative. The CDR3 DNA reads as TGCGCCAGCAGCCAATTTACCGGAGTGGAGCCCCAGCATTTT. Protein product: CASSQFTGVEPQHF.